This T cell receptor (beta chain) is from a study of blood T cell repertoires in COVID-19. V was pared by 2 bases and J by 7 bases, with 5 bases of the junction left unmatched. This CDR3 is 14 amino acids long. Germline V gives CDR1 SGDLS, CDR2 YYNGEE. TCRdb's copy holds only in-frame clones and misses some; the assay was immunoSEQ multiplex PCR. The sample holds about 16,000 clones, 85% to 90% seen once. Material for sequencing was peripheral blood. This chain links TRBV9 with TRBJ1-5; 8 positions agree with TRBD1. The TCR was taken from a woman aged 80 or over with COVID-19, enrolled during active disease. DNA for the CDR3: TGTGCCAGCAGCGTCGGACAGGGCTCCCAGCCCCAGCATTTT. Protein product: CASSVGQGSQPQHF.